This TCR beta chain was sequenced for a study of blood T cell repertoires in COVID-19. Study context: Material from acute and convalescent COVID-19 was sourced from the United States, Italy and Spain. PBMCs, B-cell-depleted T cells, or T cells were the source of the cDNA or gDNA that made up the material.

This clone was counted a few times. In the original workflow: Amplification of reference gene primers provided the estimated nucleated cell counts. The protocol was immunoSEQ multiplex PCR, while the TCRdb copy is restricted to in-frame clones and leaves out a portion. From that table come the V and J calls and clone size; the DNA was used to work out D and trimming. The table lists roughly 68,000 clones, 89% of them singletons. Material for sequencing was peripheral blood. This clonotype originated in a woman aged 50 to 60 with active COVID-19.

The CDR3 region is CATSRDAGEYTGELFF. CDR3 in DNA: TGTGCCACCAGCAGAGATGCGGGAGAATACACCGGGGAGCTGTTTTTT. The chain uses TRBV15 and TRBJ2-2; 7 nucleotides align to TRBD2. Germline lookup yields CDR1 LNHNV and CDR2 YYDKDF (reference sequence). Trimming removed 0 bases from V and 3 bases from J; junction bases left unmatched: 4. The CDR3 length is 16 residues. The variable domain in full, completed from reference TRBV15 and TRBJ2-2, reads DAMVIQNPRYQVTQFGKPVTLSCSQTLNHNVMYWYQQKSSQAPKLLFHYYDKDFNNEADTPDNFQSRRPNTSFCFLDIRSPGLGDTAMYLCATSRDAGEYTGELFFGEGSRLTVL.